This TCR beta chain was recorded in a study of blood T cell repertoires in COVID-19. The trim removed 8 bases at V and 6 bases at J, leaving 11 bases unmatched. The CDR3 loop spans 16 amino acids. The germline V gene has CDR1 MGHRA and CDR2 YSYEKL. Method: immunoSEQ multiplex PCR; TCRdb's copy keeps in-frame clones and lacks some. The data show fewer than 250,000 clones, around 87% seen once. Recruits, aged about 18 to 90 years, lived in 25 or so US areas. This sequence was found in a man aged 30 to 39 who had been exposed to COVID-19. Sequencing input: PBMCs or T cells enriched from blood (not recorded which). The chain is built from TRBV4-1 and TRBJ2-3; TRBD2 agrees at 13 bases. The CDR3 loop reads CASHAKLAGGRDTQYF. As DNA, the CDR3 is TGCGCCAGCCATGCTAAACTAGCGGGGGGGAGGGATACGCAGTATTTT.